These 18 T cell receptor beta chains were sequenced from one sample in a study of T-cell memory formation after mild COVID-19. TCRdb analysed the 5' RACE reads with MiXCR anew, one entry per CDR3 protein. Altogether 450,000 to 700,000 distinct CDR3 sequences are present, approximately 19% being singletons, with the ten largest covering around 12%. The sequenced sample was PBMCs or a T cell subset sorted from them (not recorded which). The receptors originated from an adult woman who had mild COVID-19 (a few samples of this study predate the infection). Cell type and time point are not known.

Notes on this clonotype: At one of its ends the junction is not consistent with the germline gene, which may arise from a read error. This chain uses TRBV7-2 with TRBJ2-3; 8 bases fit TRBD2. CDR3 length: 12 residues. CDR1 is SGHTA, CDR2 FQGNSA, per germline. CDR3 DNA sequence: TGTGCCAGCAGCTTAGCGCCGGTAGCGGGAACTTTT. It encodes CASSLAPVAGTF.

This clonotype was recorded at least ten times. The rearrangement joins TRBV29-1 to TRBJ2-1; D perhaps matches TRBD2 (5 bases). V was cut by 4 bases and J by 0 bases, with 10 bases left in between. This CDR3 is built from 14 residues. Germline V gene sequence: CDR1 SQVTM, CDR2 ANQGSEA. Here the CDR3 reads CSVVPAVSYNEQFF. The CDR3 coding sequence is TGCAGCGTTGTTCCAGCGGTCTCCTACAATGAGCAGTTCTTC.

The CDR3 nucleotides read TGTGCCAGCAGCCTTAGTGATTCACCCCTCCACTTT. Amino acids: CASSLSDSPLHF. The chain recombines TRBV3-1 with TRBJ1-6; D uncertain. V was cut by 4 bases and J by 8 bases, with 6 bases left in between. Germline-derived CDR1 and CDR2 are LGHDT and YNNKEL (reference sequence). This CDR3 spans 12 amino acids.

This CDR3 is CASSSAVGQPQHF. The CDR3, as DNA: TGTGCCAGCAGTTCAGCTGTAGGGCAGCCCCAGCATTTT. The chain uses TRBV27 and TRBJ1-5; D ambiguous. This CDR3 comprises 13 residues. Trimming left V 4 bases short and J 7 bases short, with 11 bases between. Germline V gives CDR1 MNHEY, CDR2 SMNVEV (reference sequence).

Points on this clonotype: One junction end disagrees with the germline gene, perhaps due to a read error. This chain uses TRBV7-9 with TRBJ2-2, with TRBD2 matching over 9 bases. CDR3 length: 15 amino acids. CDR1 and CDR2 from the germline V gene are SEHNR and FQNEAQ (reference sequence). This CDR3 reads CASRLAGEITGELFF. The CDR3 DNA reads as TGTGCCAGCAGATTAGCGGGAGAGATCACCGGGGAGCTGTTTTTT.

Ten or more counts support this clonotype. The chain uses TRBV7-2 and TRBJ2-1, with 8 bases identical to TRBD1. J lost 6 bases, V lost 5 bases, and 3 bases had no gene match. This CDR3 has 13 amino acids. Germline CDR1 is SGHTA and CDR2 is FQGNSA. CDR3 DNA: TGTGCCAGCAGCCAACAGGGGGGCAATGAGCAGTTCTTC. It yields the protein CASSQQGGNEQFF.

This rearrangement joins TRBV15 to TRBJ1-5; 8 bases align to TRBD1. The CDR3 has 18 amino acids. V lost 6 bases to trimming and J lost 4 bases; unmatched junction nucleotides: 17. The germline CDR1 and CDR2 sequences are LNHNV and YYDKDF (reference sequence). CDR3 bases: TGTGCCACCAGTCGCTCCGAAAGACAGGGGATCTTTAATCAGCCCCAGCATTTT. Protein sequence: CATSRSERQGIFNQPQHF. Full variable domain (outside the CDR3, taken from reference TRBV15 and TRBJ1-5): DAMVIQNPRYQVTQFGKPVTLSCSQTLNHNVMYWYQQKSSQAPKLLFHYYDKDFNNEADTPDNFQSRRPNTSFCFLDIRSPGLGDTAMYLCATSRSERQGIFNQPQHFGDGTRLSIL.

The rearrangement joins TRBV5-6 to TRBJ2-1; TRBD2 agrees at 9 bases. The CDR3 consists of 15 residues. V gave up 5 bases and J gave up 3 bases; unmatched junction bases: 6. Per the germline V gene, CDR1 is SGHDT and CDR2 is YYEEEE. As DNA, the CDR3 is TGTGCCAGCAGTCGGCGGGAGGGCCGCTACAATGAGCAGTTCTTC. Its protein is CASSRREGRYNEQFF.

The CDR3 sequence is CASSQVTGVMGNLDQYF. CDR3 bases: TGCGCCAGCAGCCAAGTAACGGGGGTTATGGGGAATCTCGATCAGTATTTT. The rearrangement uses TRBV4-1 and TRBJ2-3; tentative D call: TRBD2 (6 bases). From germline, CDR1 is MGHRA and CDR2 YSYEKL. V gave up 1 base and J gave up 12 bases, with 26 bases separating them. CDR3 size: 17 residues.

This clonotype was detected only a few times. In DNA form, the CDR3 reads TGTGCCAGCGGGTTGGATAGCGGCTACGAGCAGTACTTC. Translated: CASGLDSGYEQYF. The V and J genes are TRBV6-2 or TRBV6-3 and TRBJ2-7, with D possibly matching TRBD2 (6 bases). V shed 8 bases and J shed 3 bases, with 14 bases lying between them. The germline gives CDR1 MNHEY, CDR2 SVGEGT. This CDR3 spans 13 amino acids.

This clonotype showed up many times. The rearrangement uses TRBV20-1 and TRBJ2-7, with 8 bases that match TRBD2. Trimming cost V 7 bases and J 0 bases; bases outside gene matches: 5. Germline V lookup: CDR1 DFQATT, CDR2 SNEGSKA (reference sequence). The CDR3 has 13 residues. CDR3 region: CSEKRGSSYEQYF. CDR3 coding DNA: TGCAGTGAGAAGCGGGGGAGCTCCTACGAGCAGTACTTC.

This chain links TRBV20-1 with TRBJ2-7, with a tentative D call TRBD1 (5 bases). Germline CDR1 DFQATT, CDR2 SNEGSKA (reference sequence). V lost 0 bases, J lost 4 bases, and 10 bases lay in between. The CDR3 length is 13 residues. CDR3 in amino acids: CSAREPGIYEQYF. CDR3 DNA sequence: TGCAGTGCTAGAGAGCCAGGGATTTACGAGCAGTACTTC.

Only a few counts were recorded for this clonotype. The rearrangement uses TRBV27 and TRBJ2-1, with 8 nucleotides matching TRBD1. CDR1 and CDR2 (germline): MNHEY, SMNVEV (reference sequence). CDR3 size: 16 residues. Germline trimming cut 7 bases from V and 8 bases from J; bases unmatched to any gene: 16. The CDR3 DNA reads TGTGCCAGCACCGGTCCTGTCAGGGGGCTGGGGTATGAGCAGTTCTTC. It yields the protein CASTGPVRGLGYEQFF.

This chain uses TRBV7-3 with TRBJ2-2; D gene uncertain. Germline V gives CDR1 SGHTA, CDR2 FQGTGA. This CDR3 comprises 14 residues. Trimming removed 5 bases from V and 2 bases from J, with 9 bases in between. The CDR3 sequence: CASSPMYNTGELFF. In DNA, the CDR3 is TGTGCCAGCAGCCCAATGTACAACACCGGGGAGCTGTTTTTT.

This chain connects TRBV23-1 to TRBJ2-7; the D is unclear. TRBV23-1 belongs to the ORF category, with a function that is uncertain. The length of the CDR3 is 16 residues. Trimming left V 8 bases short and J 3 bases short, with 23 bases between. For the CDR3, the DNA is TGCGCCAGCCCCTCTCTGCTTAATTGTCCGCACTACGAGCAGTACTTC. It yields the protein CASPSLLNCPHYEQYF.

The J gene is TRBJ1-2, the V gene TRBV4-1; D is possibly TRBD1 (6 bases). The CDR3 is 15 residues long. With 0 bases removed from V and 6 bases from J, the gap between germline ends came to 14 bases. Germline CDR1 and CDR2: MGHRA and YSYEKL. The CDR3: CASSQDYREANGYTF. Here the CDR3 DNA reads TGCGCCAGCAGCCAAGATTACAGGGAGGCGAATGGCTACACCTTC.

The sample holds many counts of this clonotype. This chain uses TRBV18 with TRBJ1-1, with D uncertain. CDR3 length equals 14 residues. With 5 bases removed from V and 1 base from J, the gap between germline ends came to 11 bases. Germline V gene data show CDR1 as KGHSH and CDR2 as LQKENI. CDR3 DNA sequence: TGTGCCAGCTCATTCGGAGGAGGGAACACTGAAGCTTTCTTT. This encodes CASSFGGGNTEAFF.

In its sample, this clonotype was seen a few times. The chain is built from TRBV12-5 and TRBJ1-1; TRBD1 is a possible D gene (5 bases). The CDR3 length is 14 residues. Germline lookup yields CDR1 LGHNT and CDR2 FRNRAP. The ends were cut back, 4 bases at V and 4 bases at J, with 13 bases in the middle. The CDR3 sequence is CASGSTAGGTEAFF. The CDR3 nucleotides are TGTGCTAGTGGTTCGACAGCCGGGGGCACTGAAGCTTTCTTT.